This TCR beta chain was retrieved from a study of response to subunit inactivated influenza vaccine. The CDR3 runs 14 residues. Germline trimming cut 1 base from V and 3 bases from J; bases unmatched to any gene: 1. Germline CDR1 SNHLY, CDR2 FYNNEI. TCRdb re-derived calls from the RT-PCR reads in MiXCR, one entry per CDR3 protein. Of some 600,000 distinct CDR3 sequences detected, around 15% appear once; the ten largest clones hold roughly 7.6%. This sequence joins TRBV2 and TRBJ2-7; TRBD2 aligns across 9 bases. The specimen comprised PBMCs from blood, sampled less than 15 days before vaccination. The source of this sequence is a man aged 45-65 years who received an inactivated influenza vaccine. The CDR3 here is CASSEEAGGYEQYF. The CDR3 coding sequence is TGTGCCAGCAGTGAAGAAGCGGGGGGCTACGAGCAGTACTTC.